A single sample gave rise to the 23 T cell receptor beta chains below, sequenced in a study of CD8 T cells in Susac syndrome. Random hexamers were used to reverse transcribe roughly 0.5 to 1 ug of RNA. TCRdb fed the immunoSEQ multiplex PCR reads into MiXCR, producing one record per CDR3 protein. The repertoire holds 230,000 or so distinct CDR3 sequences, with 95% as singletons. Sequencing used CD4+ T cells from PBMCs. The receptors stem from a human donor with multiple sclerosis.

V usage is TRBV27 and J usage is TRBJ2-7; D tentatively reads TRBD1 or TRBD2 (5 bases each). The germline V gene has CDR1 MNHEY and CDR2 SMNVEV (reference sequence). The CDR3 totals 15 residues. Trimming cost V 2 bases and J 3 bases, with 14 bases left between them. DNA for the CDR3: TGTGCCAGCAGTTTACAGCTAGGGACCAGCTACGAGCAGTACTTC. This translates into CASSLQLGTSYEQYF.

The rearrangement joins TRBV20-1 to TRBJ2-7, with D hard to call. There are 16 residues in the CDR3. Trimming took off 5 bases at V and 0 bases at J, with 20 bases between the two ends. Germline CDR1 is DFQATT and CDR2 is SNEGSKA (reference sequence). The CDR3 nucleotides read TGCAGTGCTCAACCCCCCCGAGACATGAGCTCCTACGAGCAGTACTTC. This translates into CSAQPPRDMSSYEQYF.

The V call is TRBV5-5, the J call TRBJ2-5; D ambiguous. V was clipped by 4 bases and J by 5 bases, with 15 bases between them. CDR1 and CDR2 (germline): SGHKS, YYEKEE (reference sequence). The CDR3 runs 14 residues. In DNA, the CDR3 is TGTGCCAGCAGCCCCCGTTTCAGGCGGGAGACCCAGTACTTC. Translation: CASSPRFRRETQYF.

The rearrangement uses TRBV27 and TRBJ2-3, with D tentatively TRBD2 (6 bases). Per the germline V gene, CDR1 is MNHEY and CDR2 is SMNVEV (reference sequence). The CDR3 consists of 13 residues. The germline V and J ends were trimmed by 5 bases and 4 bases, with 10 bases remaining between them. CDR3: CASSRGSSDTQYF. The CDR3, as DNA: TGTGCCAGCAGTCGGGGGAGCTCAGATACGCAGTATTTT.

The chain uses TRBV20-1 and TRBJ1-6; tentative D call: TRBD1 (5 bases). The germline gives CDR1 DFQATT, CDR2 SNEGSKA (reference sequence). The CDR3 runs 15 residues. V shed 2 bases and J shed 5 bases, with 13 bases lying between them. CDR3 sequence (DNA): TGCAGTGCTAGACTAGGGGTTTCCAATAATTCACCCCTCCACTTT. Protein sequence: CSARLGVSNNSPLHF.

The CDR3 region is CASSTGTSPYEQYF. The CDR3 nucleotides read TGTGCCAGCAGTACGGGGACGTCGCCCTACGAGCAGTACTTC. V and J are TRBV2 and TRBJ2-7, with D perhaps being TRBD1 or TRBD2 (5 bases each). In germline, CDR1 is SNHLY, CDR2 FYNNEI. V was trimmed by 5 bases and J by 2 bases, leaving 13 bases between them. The CDR3 length is 14 residues.

V and J are TRBV4-2 and TRBJ2-1, with a weak D call TRBD2 (5 bases). Germline-derived CDR1 and CDR2 are LGHNA and YNFKEQ. The CDR3 has 14 residues. Trimming removed 0 bases at V and 10 bases at J, with 13 bases between. The CDR3 region has the DNA TGTGCCAGCAGCCAAGACCGTGGACTCGGCGAGCAGTTCTTC. The encoded protein is CASSQDRGLGEQFF.

The chain links TRBV30 to TRBJ2-7, with 7 bases fitting TRBD2. Trimming removed 5 bases from V and 1 base from J; junction bases left unmatched: 8. CDR3 length equals 14 residues. CDR1 and CDR2 (germline): GTSNPN, SVGIG (reference sequence). Here the CDR3 reads CAWGSGAGSYEQYF. DNA of the CDR3: TGTGCCTGGGGCTCAGGAGCGGGATCCTACGAGCAGTACTTC.

The rearrangement joins TRBV28 to TRBJ2-7; 8 bases map to TRBD2. CDR1 is MDHEN, CDR2 SYDVKM, per germline. J lost 3 bases, V lost 4 bases, and 8 bases had no gene match. The CDR3 runs to 15 residues. The CDR3 protein is CASSSPRSGNYEQYF. The CDR3 DNA follows: TGTGCCAGCAGTTCTCCCCGTAGCGGGAACTACGAGCAGTACTTC.

The chain joins TRBV15 to TRBJ1-5; no reliable D call. Trimming cost V 3 bases and J 4 bases, with 7 bases left between them. In germline, CDR1 is LNHNV, CDR2 YYDKDF (reference sequence). The CDR3 is 13 residues long. This chain's CDR3 is CATSSPENQPQHF. The DNA of the CDR3 is TGTGCCACCAGCAGCCCCGAGAATCAGCCCCAGCATTTT.

The V and J genes are TRBV20-1 and TRBJ2-1; D may be TRBD2 (5 bases). V was shortened by 3 bases and J by 4 bases, with 13 bases between the two germline ends. Germline-derived CDR1 and CDR2 are DFQATT and SNEGSKA (reference sequence). The CDR3 covers 14 residues. CDR3 loop: CSAREAPRYNEQFF. CDR3 DNA sequence: TGCAGTGCTAGGGAGGCGCCGCGATACAATGAGCAGTTCTTC.

J is TRBJ2-1 and V is TRBV20-1; TRBD2 aligns across 7 bases. The CDR3 sequence is 13 residues long. Trimming at V came to 4 bases and at J to 6 bases, leaving 6 bases not matched to a gene. Germline assignment: CDR1 DFQATT and CDR2 SNEGSKA (reference sequence). The CDR3 protein is CSAKFAGVNEQFF. For the CDR3, the DNA is TGCAGTGCTAAGTTCGCGGGAGTCAATGAGCAGTTCTTC.

CDR3: CASSFPSGFNNEQFF. The CDR3 nucleotides read TGTGCCAGCAGTTTTCCGAGCGGGTTCAACAATGAGCAGTTCTTC. This chain connects TRBV12-3 or TRBV12-4 to TRBJ2-1, with a possible D match to TRBD2 (6 bases). The V end lost 3 bases, the J end lost 5 bases, and 14 bases lay between the germline ends. CDR3 length: 15 amino acids.

The chain recombines TRBV30 with TRBJ1-5; no clear D. The CDR3 is 14 amino acids. Germline assignment: CDR1 GTSNPN and CDR2 SVGIG (reference sequence). The V end lost 1 base, the J end lost 1 base, and 8 bases lay between the germline ends. The DNA of the CDR3 is TGTGCCTGGAGTGAAGGGCAGAGCAATCAGCCCCAGCATTTT. It translates to CAWSEGQSNQPQHF.

The chain has TRBV24-1 and TRBJ2-1; 11 bases fit TRBD2. The CDR3 sequence is 16 residues long. After removal of 2 bases from V and 7 bases from J, the junction contained 6 bases not matched to a gene. CDR1 and CDR2 from the germline V gene are KGHDR and SFDVKD. The CDR3 here is CATSDSLAGGWNEQFF. The CDR3 nucleotides read TGTGCCACCAGTGATTCGTTAGCGGGAGGGTGGAATGAGCAGTTCTTC.

The chain is built from TRBV20-1 and TRBJ2-5; 8 bases are shared with TRBD2. The CDR3 is made up of 13 amino acids. The V gene end was trimmed by 3 bases and the J gene end by 4 bases; junction bases not matched to a gene: 4. The V gene's germline CDR1 is DFQATT and CDR2 SNEGSKA (reference sequence). The DNA for the CDR3 is TGCAGTGCTAGCGGGAGGGCCTTAGAGACCCAGTACTTC. It is translated as CSASGRALETQYF.

The chain carries TRBV29-1 and TRBJ2-1; D may be TRBD1 (6 bases). There are 14 residues in the CDR3. V lost 4 bases, J lost 3 bases, and 13 bases lay in between. The germline V gene has CDR1 SQVTM and CDR2 ANQGSEA. DNA of the CDR3: TGCAGCGTTGCTGAGACAGGACACTACAATGAGCAGTTCTTC. It translates to CSVAETGHYNEQFF.

The chain couples TRBV27 to TRBJ2-7; D is perhaps TRBD1 or TRBD2 (5 bases each). Per the germline V gene, CDR1 is MNHEY and CDR2 is SMNVEV (reference sequence). V lost 2 bases and J lost 2, with 13 bases in between. This CDR3 comprises 15 residues. The DNA of the CDR3 is TGTGCCAGCAGTTTAGGGGACGACAAAACCTACGAGCAGTACTTC. This gives the protein CASSLGDDKTYEQYF.

V usage is TRBV3-1 and J usage is TRBJ2-2; the D is unclear. The germline gives CDR1 LGHDT, CDR2 YNNKEL (reference sequence). V shed 0 bases and J shed 4 bases, with 9 bases lying between them. The CDR3 has 15 amino acids. This chain's CDR3 is CASSQDAGPTGELFF. As DNA, the CDR3 is TGTGCCAGCAGCCAAGACGCAGGTCCCACCGGGGAGCTGTTTTTT. The full variable domain, its missing parts supplied by reference TRBV3-1 and TRBJ2-2, is DTAVSQTPKYLVTQMGNDKSIKCEQNLGHDTMYWYKQDSKKFLKIMFSYNNKELIINETVPNRFSPKSPDKAHLNLHINSLELGDSAVYFCASSQDAGPTGELFFGEGSRLTVL.

V is TRBV2 and J is TRBJ2-1; TRBD2 matches at 7 bases. Trimming cost V 6 bases and J 5 bases; bases outside gene matches: 10. There are 15 residues in the CDR3. Per the germline V gene, CDR1 is SNHLY and CDR2 is FYNNEI. This chain's CDR3 is CASSTSVGIHNEQFF. The CDR3 coding sequence is TGTGCCAGCAGCACTAGCGTCGGAATACACAATGAGCAGTTCTTC.

This chain uses TRBV20-1 with TRBJ2-7; D is undetermined. Trimming took off 6 bases at V and 5 bases at J, with 11 bases between the two ends. This CDR3 has 11 amino acids. Germline CDR1 reads DFQATT; CDR2 reads SNEGSKA (reference sequence). CDR3 residues: CSAVSLDEQYF. The CDR3 nucleotides are TGCAGTGCCGTCTCCCTAGACGAGCAGTACTTC.

The chain joins TRBV20-1 to TRBJ2-1; D is possibly TRBD1 or TRBD2 (5 bases each). V lost 5 bases, J lost 0 bases, and 17 bases lay in between. Germline V CDR1 and CDR2: DFQATT, SNEGSKA (reference sequence). The CDR3 is 16 residues long. The CDR3 region has the DNA TGCAGTGCTGGGGCCCGTGGGGGATCCTCCTACAATGAGCAGTTCTTC. This sequence encodes CSAGARGGSSYNEQFF.

The V call is TRBV5-1, the J call TRBJ2-3, with D possibly TRBD2 on 6 matching bases. V lost 6 bases and J lost 0, with 11 bases in between. Germline CDR1 reads SGHRS; CDR2 reads YFSETQ. The CDR3 sequence is 14 residues long. The CDR3 DNA reads TGCGCCAGCATAGGGCGGGGAAGCACAGATACGCAGTATTTT. This gives the protein CASIGRGSTDTQYF.